The source of this TCR beta chain is a study of cytomegalovirus exposure and HLA in healthy donors. 13 Jbeta primers and 60 Vbeta primers were used for the PCR. Clones were sequenced by immunoSEQ multiplex PCR, and TCRdb holds only the in-frame ones, with some missing. The sample lists under 150,000 clones; 80% to 90% were seen once. The sample comprised PBMCs. The source is a woman aged 40-49 years in good health and CMV-seropositive.

CDR3 sequence (DNA): TGTGCCAGCAGATCTGGGGGGGGACGGAACTATGGCTACACCTTC. Encoded protein: CASRSGGGRNYGYTF. The chain couples TRBV5-6 to TRBJ1-2; D may be TRBD1 (5 bases). V lost 5 bases and J lost 2, with 16 bases in between. The CDR3 totals 15 residues. Germline CDR1 SGHDT, CDR2 YYEEEE.